The following is a T cell receptor (beta chain) sequence with its context. The antigen remains unidentified. Germline CDR1 is MNHEY and CDR2 is SMNVEV (reference sequence). The CDR3 extends over 18 amino acids. The V end was cut by 3 bases, the J end by 1 base, with 21 bases between. These data come from a study of cytomegalovirus exposure and HLA in healthy donors. Study-wide results and limits: A later analysis found common viral pathogens apparently linked to several of the most significant clusters. A few V segments could not be told apart, such as TRBV6-2 and TRBV6-3, and were left out.

The PCR ran on 60 Vbeta and 13 Jbeta primers. Authors' processing steps: The authors later counted roughly 87 million unique TCR beta chains, approximately 10 million of them shared. The method was immunoSEQ multiplex PCR; TCRdb's version includes in-frame clones alone and lacks a portion of them. That table furnishes V, J and clone size, whereas the DNA furnished D and trimming. The sample has under 150,000 clones, roughly 79% seen once; the top ten hold around 2%. Sequenced: PBMCs. The chain carries TRBV27 and TRBJ1-1, with TRBD1 as a possible D gene (5 bases). This sequence was found in a woman aged 45-65 years in good health and CMV-seronegative. Here the CDR3 DNA reads TGTGCCAGCAGTTTGTTGGCCCCGACCAGGGCACAGAACACTGAAGCTTTCTTT. The encoded protein is CASSLLAPTRAQNTEAFF.